The 7 T cell receptor beta chains below come from one sample, sequenced in a study of glioma-infiltrating T cells after dendritic cell vaccination. Documented time point: after dendritic cell vaccination, including at tumor progression/relapse. Profiling relied on immunoSEQ multiplex PCR, and the TCRdb table lists in-frame clones only, not all of them. The repertoire includes just under 100,000 clones, 80% of them detected once, and 5.4% sits in the top ten. The sample in question was blood, obtained after dendritic cell vaccination. These receptors were collected from a human donor with glioblastoma.

This clone was observed a few times. This chain links TRBV2 with TRBJ2-7, with TRBD1 as a possible D gene (5 bases). V was pared by 8 bases and J by 6 bases, with 20 bases between. Germline-derived CDR1 and CDR2 are SNHLY and FYNNEI. The CDR3 contains 14 residues. The CDR3 spells CASQTQAGSTEQYF. In DNA form, the CDR3 reads TGTGCCAGCCAAACCCAGGCAGGGTCAACCGAGCAGTACTTC. Drawing the rest from reference TRBV2 and TRBJ2-7, the complete variable domain is EPEVTQTPSHQVTQMGQEVILRCVPISNHLYFYWYRQILGQKVEFLVSFYNNEISEKSEIFDDQFSVERPDGSNFTLKIRSTKLEDSAMYFCASQTQAGSTEQYFGPGTRLTVT.

This clone showed up just a few times. The V call is TRBV19, the J call TRBJ2-1, with D possibly TRBD2 on 6 matching bases. Trimming took 3 bases from V and 7 from J, leaving 25 bases between them. The germline V gene has CDR1 LNHDA and CDR2 SQIVND (reference sequence). The CDR3 is 18 residues long. This CDR3 is CASSMTPWGEGFGNEQFF. The CDR3 bases are TGTGCCAGTAGTATGACCCCCTGGGGGGAAGGGTTCGGAAATGAGCAGTTCTTC.

The V and J genes are TRBV30 and TRBJ2-1; 7 bases map to TRBD2. The CDR3 covers 13 residues. The V segment lost 2 bases and the J segment 13 bases; nucleotides outside the gene matches: 11. Germline V gene sequence: CDR1 GTSNPN, CDR2 SVGIG (reference sequence). In DNA, the CDR3 is TGTGCCTGGAGTAGGATCGGGGCGGGAGATCAGTTCTTC. The encoded protein is CAWSRIGAGDQFF.

This chain joins TRBV29-1 and TRBJ2-7; 9 bases are shared with TRBD1. Germline assignment: CDR1 SQVTM and CDR2 ANQGSEA. V dropped 7 bases and J dropped 3; count of bases not matched to a gene: 4. The CDR3 has 12 amino acids. CDR3 DNA: TGCAGCGGGGGACAGGGTAGCTACGAGCAGTACTTC. As protein: CSGGQGSYEQYF.

This clone showed up just a few times. V usage is TRBV5-1 and J usage is TRBJ2-7, with D perhaps matching TRBD2 (5 bases). Trimming removed 7 bases at V and 6 bases at J, with 26 bases between. This CDR3 is 16 amino acids long. Germline CDR1 is SGHRS and CDR2 is YFSETQ. The CDR3 reads CASRSGGFRLRGEQYF. DNA for the CDR3: TGCGCCAGCCGCTCGGGTGGTTTCCGCCTCCGGGGCGAGCAGTACTTC. Looking up the rest from reference TRBV5-1 and TRBJ2-7 gives the full variable domain: KAGVTQTPRYLIKTRGQQVTLSCSPISGHRSVSWYQQTPGQGLQFLFEYFSETQRNKGNFPGRFSGRQFSNSRSEMNVSTLELGDSALYLCASRSGGFRLRGEQYFGPGTRLTVT.

V usage is TRBV4-1 and J usage is TRBJ2-2, with D perhaps TRBD1 (6 bases). The CDR3 is made up of 12 amino acids. Looked up from germline, CDR1 is MGHRA and CDR2 is YSYEKL. In nucleotides, the CDR3 is TGCGCTTCAGGGGTGAACACCGGGGAGCTGTTTTTT. Residues: CASGVNTGELFF.

The chain is built from TRBV6-6 and TRBJ1-1; maybe TRBD1 (5 bases). The ends were cut back, 2 bases at V and 4 bases at J, with 14 bases in the middle. The CDR3 consists of 15 residues. From germline, CDR1 is MNHNY and CDR2 SVGAGI (reference sequence). CDR3 bases: TGTGCCAGCAGTTACCAGGACCGGGGGGGCACTGAAGCTTTCTTT. This gives the protein CASSYQDRGGTEAFF.